This is a list of T cell receptor beta chains from one sample in a study of OX40 agonist ivuxolimab in advanced cancers. The data were produced by immunoSEQ multiplex PCR, yet TCRdb's version contains in-frame clones alone and is incomplete. The table shows approximately 76,000 clones, with more than 85% occurring only once. The sequencing here drew on CD4+ or CD8+ T cells sorted from blood, taken in a trial of the OX40 agonist ivuxolimab. These receptors were obtained from an adult with an advanced solid tumor such as melanoma, head and neck, liver or kidney cancer. Each CDR3 is given with its conserved first and last residue. A D gene is named only where the DNA matches it firmly.

cdr3_length	v_call	j_call	d_call	cdr3_nt	cdr3_aa
15	TRBV11-2	TRBJ2-1	-	TGTGCCAGCAGCTTCCACTCGAATGGCTACAATGAGCAGTTCTTC	CASSFHSNGYNEQFF
15	TRBV4-1	TRBJ1-5	TRBD1	TGCGCCAGCAGCCAAGGACAGGGGGTTAGTCAGCCCCAGCATTTT	CASSQGQGVSQPQHF
13	TRBV11-2	TRBJ1-1	-	TGTGCCAGCAGCTTAAGCGGGAACACTGAAGCTTTCTTT	CASSLSGNTEAFF
13	TRBV10-2	TRBJ1-1	TRBD1	TGCGCCAGCAGTGAGTCACAGGGGGCTGAAGCTTTCTTT	CASSESQGAEAFF
18	TRBV9	TRBJ2-2	TRBD2	TGTGCCAGCAGCAACCCGGGACTAGGGAGGGAGAACACCGGGGAGCTGTTTTTT	CASSNPGLGRENTGELFF
15	TRBV27	TRBJ1-1	-	TGTGCCAGCAGTCCTATCACAGGGAAGAACACTGAAGCTTTCTTT	CASSPITGKNTEAFF
15	TRBV5-5	TRBJ1-1	-	TGTGCCAGCAGCTTCATGGGGGTCCTGAACACTGAAGCTTTCTTT	CASSFMGVLNTEAFF
14	TRBV27	TRBJ2-7	-	TGTGCCAGCAGTTTATCATCGGGGTCCTACGAGCAGTACTTC	CASSLSSGSYEQYF
15	TRBV4-1	TRBJ1-2	-	TGCGCCAGCAGCCAAGAGGGGGCGGTGACCTATGGCTACACCTTC	CASSQEGAVTYGYTF
14	TRBV11-2	TRBJ2-7	TRBD1	TGTGCCAGCAGCTTCGGGACAGGGGAGAGCGAGCAGTACTTC	CASSFGTGESEQYF
18	TRBV5-1	TRBJ2-7	TRBD2	TGCGCCAGCAGCTCCCCCGTGGTAGCGGGGGGGCTCCTTGGCGAGCAGTACTTC	CASSSPVVAGGLLGEQYF
12	TRBV19	TRBJ1-5	-	TGTGCCAGTGGGGAGGGCAATCAGCCCCAGCATTTT	CASGEGNQPQHF
13	TRBV6-5	TRBJ1-2	TRBD1	TGTGCCAGCACGGGGGCAGGGGGCTATGGCTACACCTTC	CASTGAGGYGYTF
13	TRBV7-8	TRBJ1-6	-	TGTGCCAGCAGCTTGGGACGGTATTCACCCCTCCACTTT	CASSLGRYSPLHF
17	TRBV12-5	TRBJ1-1	TRBD1	TGTGCTAGTGGTTTGGTCCCCGGGACAGTGTTTTCCACTGAAGCTTTCTTT	CASGLVPGTVFSTEAFF